The 26 T cell receptor beta chains given below trace back to one sample, sequenced in a study of blood T cells in healthy people across ages. It was with a sample-barcoded 5' primer and a J-beta primer mix that a second PCR of roughly 7 to 12 cycles was run. TCRdb called the 5' RACE reads again in MiXCR, with one record for every CDR3 protein. In the table there are about 810,000 distinct CDR3 sequences, under 40% of which are singletons. The source material was blood. These receptors were collected from a young man in good health.

The J gene is TRBJ2-7, the V gene TRBV12-3 or TRBV12-4, with D tentatively TRBD1 or TRBD2 (5 bases each). The J call is doubtful: the DNA matches TRBJ2-5 better. CDR3 length equals 16 residues. As DNA, the CDR3 is TGTGCCAGCAGCGCCGGGCTAGAGGGGAGTGGGGAGACCCAGTACTTC. Translated, it gives CASSAGLEGSGETQYF.

The chain recombines TRBV20-1 with TRBJ1-1; D remains ambiguous. Per the germline V gene, CDR1 is DFQATT and CDR2 is SNEGSKA (reference sequence). The CDR3 sequence is 14 residues long. The ends were cut back, 5 bases at V and 2 bases at J, with 15 bases in the middle. The CDR3 coding sequence is TGCAGTGCTCAAGGAGGACGCCTCAACACTGAAGCTTTCTTT. Translating gives CSAQGGRLNTEAFF.

The J gene is TRBJ2-2, the V gene TRBV7-2; D might be TRBD1 (6 bases). This CDR3 spans 19 amino acids. Germline lookup yields CDR1 SGHTA and CDR2 FQGNSA. Trimming stripped 4 bases from V and 0 bases from J, with 21 bases between. CDR3 DNA: TGTGCCAGCAGCTCACTTTGGGGGACAAACCCTCCGAACACCGGGGAGCTGTTTTTT. Its translation is CASSSLWGTNPPNTGELFF.

The chain employs TRBV18 and TRBJ2-7, with D perhaps TRBD1 (6 bases). This CDR3 spans 13 amino acids. CDR1 and CDR2 (germline): KGHSH, LQKENI. The ends were cut back, 8 bases at V and 0 bases at J, with 11 bases in the middle. CDR3 bases: TGTGCCAGCCGGGACACAGGCTCCTACGAGCAGTACTTC. It yields the protein CASRDTGSYEQYF.

This clonotype has more than one count but fewer than ten. V usage is TRBV5-1 and J usage is TRBJ2-7, with 9 nucleotides matching TRBD1. From germline, CDR1 is SGHRS and CDR2 YFSETQ. The CDR3 sequence is 18 residues long. J was trimmed by 7 bases and V by 3 bases; bases with no gene match: 20. The CDR3 loop is CASSWGYGTGPRYNEQYF. CDR3 in DNA: TGCGCCAGCAGCTGGGGTTATGGGACAGGGCCTCGATACAATGAGCAGTACTTC.

The chain recombines TRBV28 with TRBJ2-7; TRBD1 agrees at 9 bases. V shed 8 bases and J 0 bases; nucleotides not matched to a gene: 5. This CDR3 has 14 residues. Germline V CDR1 and CDR2: MDHEN, SYDVKM. The CDR3 coding sequence is TGTGCCAGCGGGGACAGGGTTATCTCCTACGAGCAGTACTTC. Residues: CASGDRVISYEQYF.

This clonotype has just a few counts. J is TRBJ2-3 and V is TRBV7-2, with D unresolved. Trimming cost V 1 base and J 1 base, with 9 bases left between them. The CDR3 totals 15 residues. The V gene's germline CDR1 is SGHTA and CDR2 FQGNSA. The CDR3 DNA follows: TGTGCCAGCAGCTTAGACAGTCTACGCACAGATACGCAGTATTTT. Its translation is CASSLDSLRTDTQYF.

The gene calls are TRBV28 and TRBJ2-7, with D possibly matching TRBD2 (5 bases). In germline, CDR1 is MDHEN, CDR2 SYDVKM. The CDR3 covers 13 residues. This chain's CDR3 is CTSAGENSYEQYF. DNA for the CDR3: TGTACATCAGCTGGGGAGAACTCCTACGAGCAGTACTTC.

This clonotype was observed a handful of times. CDR3 nucleotides: TGCGCCAGCAGCCCTATGGAGGGTGGTCCGCCCCAGCATTTT. This encodes CASSPMEGGPPQHF. This chain connects TRBV5-1 to TRBJ1-5; D not resolved. V lost 4 bases to trimming and J lost 9 bases, with 17 bases between them. Germline CDR1 and CDR2: SGHRS and YFSETQ. CDR3 length equals 14 residues.

This clonotype appeared many times. The rearrangement uses TRBV12-3 or TRBV12-4 and TRBJ2-5; the D gene is possibly TRBD1 (6 bases). CDR3 length: 15 amino acids. Trimming stripped 5 bases from V and 4 bases from J, with 17 bases between. The CDR3 DNA reads as TGTGCCAGCAGTCCCCCGGGACACAGCAGAGAGACCCAGTACTTC. Protein sequence: CASSPPGHSRETQYF.

The sample holds a few counts of this clonotype. This chain links TRBV2 with TRBJ2-7, with 8 nucleotides matching TRBD1. The CDR3 consists of 13 residues. V shed 5 bases, J shed 5 bases, and the junction held 5 bases outside the gene matches. The germline gives CDR1 SNHLY, CDR2 FYNNEI. CDR3: CASSQGARNEQYF. CDR3 nucleotide sequence: TGTGCCAGCAGTCAGGGGGCGCGTAACGAGCAGTACTTC.

The V and J genes are TRBV7-2 and TRBJ2-2; D is undetermined. The CDR3 is 13 residues long. Germline V gene data show CDR1 as SGHTA and CDR2 as FQGNSA. V dropped 4 bases and J dropped 4 bases, with 7 bases sitting between them. The CDR3 spells CASSSVGTGELFF. CDR3 DNA: TGTGCCAGCAGCTCAGTCGGCACCGGGGAGCTGTTTTTT.

This clonotype occurred a few times. The CDR3 nucleotides are TGCAGTGCTAGAAAGCGAGGGGACAGATACAATGAGCAGTACTTC. Translating gives CSARKRGDRYNEQYF. V and J are TRBV20-1 and TRBJ2-7; TRBD1 agrees at 7 bases. Germline V gene lookup returns CDR1 DFQATT and CDR2 SNEGSKA (reference sequence). This CDR3 contains 15 residues. V shed 2 bases and J 7 bases; nucleotides not matched to a gene: 14.

Comments on this clonotype: A much larger clone lies one base from this, so it may be a read error. The chain has TRBV5-1 and TRBJ2-1; no definite D call. The CDR3 loop spans 16 amino acids. The V gene's germline CDR1 is SGHRS and CDR2 YFSETQ. Here the CDR3 DNA reads TGCGCCAGCGGCTTGGCCTTGGGTGAGCCCTACAATGAGCAGTTCTTC. Translating it yields CASGLALGEPYNEQFF.

J is TRBJ1-1 and V is TRBV27; D remains ambiguous. The length of the CDR3 is 14 residues. Trimming took off 2 bases at V and 5 bases at J, with 12 bases between the two ends. Per the germline V gene, CDR1 is MNHEY and CDR2 is SMNVEV (reference sequence). The CDR3 bases are TGTGCCAGCAGTTTAACGGGGATTGGGACTGAAGCTTTCTTT. Protein: CASSLTGIGTEAFF.

The chain is built from TRBV4-3 and TRBJ1-4, with 10 nucleotides matching TRBD1. The trim removed 4 bases at V and 8 bases at J, leaving 7 bases unmatched. Germline-derived CDR1 and CDR2 are LGHNA and YSLEER. There are 15 residues in the CDR3. CDR3 amino acids: CASSRGTGVYEKLFF. The CDR3 DNA reads as TGCGCCAGCAGCCGAGGGACAGGGGTCTACGAAAAACTGTTTTTT.

This clonotype was detected only a few times. The chain carries TRBV12-3 or TRBV12-4 and TRBJ2-7; D is perhaps TRBD1 (6 bases). The CDR3 covers 11 residues. V lost 5 bases and J 12 bases, leaving 14 bases between the germline ends. The CDR3 nucleotides read TGTGCCAGCAGTAGGGGGAAGATCAGGTACTTC. Protein sequence: CASSRGKIRYF.

As to this clonotype: A much larger clone lies a single base off, so this may be a read error. V is TRBV4-1 and J is TRBJ2-3, with 10 bases that match TRBD2. CDR1 is MGHRA and CDR2 is YSYEKL in the germline V gene. The CDR3 sequence is 17 residues long. This CDR3 reads CASSQELAGESTDAQYF. The CDR3, as DNA: TGCGCCAGCAGCCAAGAGCTAGCGGGGGAGAGCACAGATGCGCAGTATTTT.

This clonotype was seen just once. This chain uses TRBV4-3 with TRBJ1-1; the D gene is possibly TRBD1 (5 bases). This CDR3 is built from 16 residues. Trimming pared 0 bases from V and 0 bases from J, leaving 11 bases between. Germline CDR1 LGHNA, CDR2 YSLEER. CDR3 amino acids: CASSQDGEGMNTEAFF. CDR3 nucleotides: TGCGCCAGCAGCCAAGATGGGGAGGGGATGAACACTGAAGCTTTCTTT.

The genes are TRBV30 and TRBJ1-5; D gene uncertain. Germline loops: CDR1 GTSNPN, CDR2 SVGIG (reference sequence). CDR3 length: 13 residues. The V end lost 1 base, the J end lost 6 bases, and 10 bases lay between the germline ends. The CDR3 is CAWSGWDTQPQHF. Written as DNA, the CDR3 is TGTGCCTGGAGTGGATGGGATACTCAGCCCCAGCATTTT.

V and J are TRBV7-2 and TRBJ2-1; 7 bases are shared with TRBD2. With V trimmed by 5 bases and J by 4 bases, 11 bases remained unmatched. CDR3 size: 16 residues. Looked up from germline, CDR1 is SGHTA and CDR2 is FQGNSA. The CDR3, as DNA: TGTGCCAGCAGCCCTTATCGCGGGGGAGAGTACAATGAGCAGTTCTTC. Translated, it gives CASSPYRGGEYNEQFF.

In regard to this clonotype: At one end, the junction sequence differs from germline, possibly due to a read error. The chain uses TRBV12-3 or TRBV12-4 and TRBJ1-1; 7 nucleotides match TRBD1. The CDR3 is 15 amino acids. The DNA of the CDR3 is TGTGCCGGCAGTTCCCAGACAGGGATGAATACTGAAGCTTTCTTT. Translating gives CAGSSQTGMNTEAFF.

As concerns this clonotype: A much larger clone lies a single base off, so this may be a read error. This chain links TRBV6-2 or TRBV6-3 with TRBJ2-1; perhaps TRBD2 as D (5 bases). The last part of the DNA fits TRBJ2-7 better; the J call may be wrong. This CDR3 has 12 amino acids. The germline CDR1 and CDR2 sequences are MNHEY and SVGEGT. The CDR3 bases are TGTGCCAGCACCCCGGGATACAATGAGCAGTACTTC. Translation gives CASTPGYNEQYF.

The chain has TRBV28 and TRBJ2-6; TRBD1 matches at 7 bases. V shed 4 bases, J shed 1 base, and the junction held 7 bases outside the gene matches. Germline values: CDR1 MDHEN, CDR2 SYDVKM. This CDR3 has 17 amino acids. The CDR3 DNA is TGTGCCAGCAGTTCGGTAGAGGGGGCATCTGGGGCCAACGTCCTGACTTTC. This encodes CASSSVEGASGANVLTF.

CDR3 loop: CASSQDRAVGQFF. The CDR3 DNA sequence: TGTGCCAGCAGCCAAGATAGGGCAGTGGGGCAGTTCTTC. V usage is TRBV14 and J usage is TRBJ2-1; D is ambiguous. The germline CDR1 and CDR2 sequences are SGHDN and FVKESK. This CDR3 spans 13 amino acids. The V end was cut by 0 bases, the J end by 12 bases, with 12 bases between.

In nucleotides, the CDR3 is TGTGCCAGCAGCCAACCCCAAACGGGCCGGGGAACAGATACGCAGTATTTT. Amino acids: CASSQPQTGRGTDTQYF. The V gene is TRBV3-1, the J gene TRBJ2-3; possibly TRBD2 for D (5 bases). The germline V gene encodes CDR1 LGHDT and CDR2 YNNKEL (reference sequence). V gave up 2 bases and J gave up 3 bases, with 18 bases separating them. The CDR3 covers 17 residues.